Below are 15 T cell receptor beta chains sequenced from a single sample in a study of blood T cell repertoires in COVID-19. The table came from immunoSEQ multiplex PCR; TCRdb's copy has only in-frame clones and leaves some out. The table lists 150,000 to 200,000 clones, 65% to 85% of them singletons. Sequenced material: PBMCs or T cells enriched from blood (not recorded which). These TCRs come from a man in his forties or fifties who had recovered from COVID-19.

The chain is built from TRBV30 and TRBJ1-2, with a possible D match to TRBD1 (5 bases). The CDR3 loop spans 15 amino acids. V shed 5 bases and J shed 4 bases, with 20 bases lying between them. The V gene's germline CDR1 is GTSNPN and CDR2 SVGIG (reference sequence). The CDR3 coding sequence is TGTGCCTGGGCGATCAGGGCAGGTCTGGCCTATGGCTACACCTTC. Translating it yields CAWAIRAGLAYGYTF. Supplemented by reference TRBV30 and TRBJ1-2, the full variable domain reads SQTIHQWPATLVQPVGSPLSLECTVEGTSNPNLYWYRQAAGRGLQLLFYSVGIGQISSEVPQNLSASRPQDRQFILSSKKLLLSDSGFYLCAWAIRAGLAYGYTFGSGTRLTVV.

The genes are TRBV7-3 and TRBJ2-7, with 7 bases lining up with TRBD1. Germline V CDR1 and CDR2: SGHTA, FQGTGA. The CDR3 contains 15 residues. J was trimmed by 2 bases and V by 2 bases; bases with no gene match: 6. The CDR3 DNA follows: TGTGCCAGCAGCTTAGGGACAGTTTCCGCCTACGAGCAGTACGTC. Amino acids: CASSLGTVSAYEQYV.

The chain combines TRBV30 with TRBJ1-2; D gene uncertain. The CDR3 is 12 residues long. Trimming took off 1 base at V and 7 bases at J, with 10 bases between the two ends. In germline, CDR1 is GTSNPN, CDR2 SVGIG (reference sequence). The CDR3 DNA reads TGTGCCTGGAGTGGGGCCTCGTTTGGCTACACCTTC. This encodes CAWSGASFGYTF.

V and J are TRBV3-1 (or the pseudogene TRBV3-2) and TRBJ1-3; TRBD1 is a possible D gene (6 bases). Trimming cost V 1 base and J 2 bases, with 15 bases left between them. Per the germline V gene, CDR1 is LGHDT and CDR2 is YNNKEL (reference sequence). The CDR3 totals 17 residues. CDR3 protein: CASSQGPGGPPGNTIYF. The CDR3 coding sequence is TGTGCCAGCAGCCAAGGGCCGGGGGGGCCGCCTGGAAACACCATATATTTT.

The chain uses TRBV5-1 and TRBJ1-2, with 8 nucleotides matching TRBD1. This CDR3 region has 14 residues. Germline V gives CDR1 SGHRS, CDR2 YFSETQ. Trimming removed 4 bases from V and 7 bases from J; junction bases left unmatched: 9. The CDR3 protein is CASSPAQGALGYTF. The CDR3, as DNA: TGCGCCAGCAGCCCCGCCCAGGGGGCGCTTGGCTACACCTTC.

The V call is TRBV4-2, the J call TRBJ1-4; no firm D call. The V end lost 0 bases, the J end lost 0 bases, and 11 bases lay between the germline ends. The germline V gene encodes CDR1 LGHNA and CDR2 YNFKEQ. This CDR3 is 17 amino acids long. CDR3 in DNA: TGTGCCAGCAGCCAAGATTTTGTCCGAGCAACTAATGAAAAACTGTTTTTT. This gives the protein CASSQDFVRATNEKLFF.

This chain joins TRBV7-3 and TRBJ2-2; no clear D. Per germline, CDR1 SGHTA and CDR2 FQGTGA. The CDR3 extends over 17 amino acids. V gave up 3 bases and J gave up 0 bases, with 14 bases separating them. The DNA for the CDR3 is TGTGCCAGCAGCTTCACCTCGATCGGAGCGAACACCGGGGAGCTGTTTTTT. Translated: CASSFTSIGANTGELFF.

V is TRBV23-1 and J is TRBJ1-1; 7 bases line up with TRBD1. TRBV23-1 is an ORF; its function is uncertain. CDR3 size: 16 residues. V shed 9 bases, J shed 3 bases, and the junction held 16 bases outside the gene matches. CDR3: CARQRGRFPAYTEAFF. Here the CDR3 DNA reads TGCGCCAGACAAAGGGGGCGGTTCCCGGCGTACACTGAAGCTTTCTTT.

The rearrangement uses TRBV6-5 and TRBJ1-1; D might be TRBD1 (6 bases). Germline CDR1 reads MNHEY; CDR2 reads SVGAGI. There are 11 residues in the CDR3. Between the trimmed V and J ends, which lost 6 bases and 5 bases, there was a span of 7 bases. As DNA, the CDR3 is TGTGCCAGCAGGACAGGAACTGAAGCTTTCTTT. This codes for CASRTGTEAFF.

J is TRBJ2-3 and V is TRBV5-6, with 8 bases lining up with TRBD2. The V gene's germline CDR1 is SGHDT and CDR2 YYEEEE. The CDR3 runs 16 residues. The junction had 8 bases not matched to a gene; V was cut back by 0 bases and J by 5 bases. The CDR3 DNA sequence: TGTGCCAGCAGCTTGGTCGGACTAGCAAGTTTAGATACGCAGTATTTT. Protein: CASSLVGLASLDTQYF. The variable domain in full, completed from reference TRBV5-6 and TRBJ2-3, reads DAGVTQSPTHLIKTRGQQVTLRCSPKSGHDTVSWYQQALGQGPQFIFQYYEEEERQRGNFPDRFSGHQFPNYSSELNVNALLLGDSALYLCASSLVGLASLDTQYFGPGTRLTVL.

This chain links TRBV30 with TRBJ2-1, with D perhaps TRBD2 (6 bases). With 0 bases removed from V and 9 bases from J, the gap between germline ends came to 21 bases. CDR3 length: 16 amino acids. Germline CDR1 reads GTSNPN; CDR2 reads SVGIG (reference sequence). Here the CDR3 DNA reads TGTGCCTGGAGTGTACTGCGGGGCTTCCTGTCGGGTGAGCAGTTCTTC. This sequence encodes CAWSVLRGFLSGEQFF.

Remarks on this clone: The same CDR3 is also encoded by other DNA sequences in this sample. This sequence joins TRBV5-1 and TRBJ1-1; possibly TRBD1 for D (5 bases). The CDR3 is 14 amino acids. V was clipped by 2 bases and J by 3 bases, with 11 bases between them. Germline CDR1 is SGHRS and CDR2 is YFSETQ. The CDR3 coding sequence is TGCGCCAGCAGCTTCCAGGGTACGGACACTGAAGCTTTCTTT. Translating gives CASSFQGTDTEAFF.

J is TRBJ1-4 and V is TRBV11-2; D is possibly TRBD1 (6 bases). There are 15 residues in the CDR3. Trimming left V 5 bases short and J 5 bases short, with 15 bases between. Germline V gives CDR1 SGHAT, CDR2 FQNNGV. DNA of the CDR3: TGTGCCAGCAGCCCGAGGGGGAGGGAAAATGAAAAACTGTTTTTT. It is translated as CASSPRGRENEKLFF. Drawing the rest from reference TRBV11-2 and TRBJ1-4, the complete variable domain is EAGVAQSPRYKIIEKRQSVAFWCNPISGHATLYWYQQILGQGPKLLIQFQNNGVVDDSQLPKDRFSAERLKGVDSTLKIQPAKLEDSAVYLCASSPRGRENEKLFFGSGTQLSVL.

Details on this clone: This CDR3 is also generated by other DNA sequences in the sample. The V and J genes are TRBV5-1 and TRBJ1-2; TRBD1 matches 11 bases. CDR3 length: 13 amino acids. Germline-derived CDR1 and CDR2 are SGHRS and YFSETQ. Trimming cost V 4 bases and J 7 bases; bases outside gene matches: 3. The CDR3 DNA follows: TGCGCCAGCAGCCCCGGGACAGGGGGTGGCTACACCTTC. This sequence encodes CASSPGTGGGYTF.

The chain employs TRBV10-3 and TRBJ2-3, with 8 bases fitting TRBD2. CDR3 length: 15 residues. Germline V gene sequence: CDR1 ENHRY, CDR2 SYGVKD. V shed 0 bases and J 3 bases; nucleotides not matched to a gene: 2. The CDR3 loop reads CAISESRGATDTQYF. DNA for the CDR3: TGTGCCATCAGTGAGTCGCGGGGGGCGACAGATACGCAGTATTTT.